One sample yielded the 3 T cell receptor beta chains listed below, sequenced in a study of blood T cells in healthy people across ages. The authors ran a second PCR of about 7 to 12 cycles using a sample-barcoded 5' primer and a J-beta primer mix. MiXCR was run by TCRdb on the 5' RACE reads, yielding one entry per CDR3 protein. The sample includes 750,000 or so distinct CDR3 sequences, approximately 25% of them seen just once. These data were also reused for a study on T cells of mothers and their children.

Sequencing used blood. Receptors originate from a boy aged 5-17 years in good health.

This clonotype was counted only a few times. The chain couples TRBV28 to TRBJ2-7; 7 nucleotides match TRBD2. The germline gives CDR1 MDHEN, CDR2 SYDVKM. V was pared by 5 bases and J by 2 bases, with 6 bases of the junction left unmatched. The CDR3 runs 14 residues. CDR3 loop: CASSLVGTTYEQYF. The CDR3 DNA follows: TGTGCCAGCAGTCTAGTAGGGACTACCTACGAGCAGTACTTC.

This clonotype was found a few times. The V call is TRBV6-2 or TRBV6-3, the J call TRBJ1-5; tentative D call: TRBD1 (6 bases). V was shortened by 10 bases and J by 0 bases, with 19 bases between the two germline ends. Germline V lookup: CDR1 MNHEY, CDR2 SVGEGT. CDR3 size: 16 residues. DNA of the CDR3: TGTGCCACCCAGTGGGGGGCGCCGAATAGCAATCAGCCCCAGCATTTT. The encoded protein is CATQWGAPNSNQPQHF.

The rearrangement uses TRBV5-1 and TRBJ2-5, with D maybe TRBD2 (6 bases). Gene TRBJ2-1 matches the end of the DNA better, so the J call may be wrong. This CDR3 has 16 residues. Per germline, CDR1 SGHRS and CDR2 YFSETQ. The DNA for the CDR3 is TGCGCCAGCAGCTTGGTTTTGGGGGGAAGTAACAATGAGCAGTTCTTC. It codes for CASSLVLGGSNNEQFF.